This entry lists 24 T cell receptor beta chains sequenced from one sample in a study of T cell responses to AZD1222 COVID-19 vaccine. Profiling relied on immunoSEQ multiplex PCR, and the TCRdb table lists in-frame clones only, not all of them. This repertoire shows 100,000 to 150,000 clones, over 75% found once; its top ten account for around a tenth. The material was peripheral blood, obtained on day 0 of AZD1222 vaccination. These receptors all stem from an adult in good health.

The chain recombines TRBV9 with TRBJ2-7; tentatively, D is TRBD2 (5 bases). Trimming pared 4 bases from V and 5 bases from J, leaving 16 bases between. The CDR3 runs 14 residues. Germline V gene lookup returns CDR1 SGDLS and CDR2 YYNGEE. CDR3 amino acids: CASSSGITMDEQYF. In nucleotides, the CDR3 is TGTGCCAGCAGCTCGGGGATAACCATGGACGAGCAGTACTTC.

The gene calls are TRBV13 and TRBJ2-3, with D uncertain. This CDR3 is 14 amino acids long. Germline assignment: CDR1 PRHDT and CDR2 FYEKMQ (reference sequence). Trimming took 0 bases from V and 4 from J, leaving 8 bases between them. The CDR3 reads CASSLGGSPDTQYF. The DNA for the CDR3 is TGTGCCAGCAGCTTAGGGGGCAGCCCAGATACGCAGTATTTT. Drawing the rest from reference TRBV13 and TRBJ2-3, the complete variable domain is AAGVIQSPRHLIKEKRETATLKCYPIPRHDTVYWYQQGPGQDPQFLISFYEKMQSDKGSIPDRFSAQQFSDYHSELNMSSLELGDSALYFCASSLGGSPDTQYFGPGTRLTVL.

V gene TRBV18 combines with J gene TRBJ2-5; D gene unclear. V gave up 3 bases and J gave up 5 bases, with 7 bases separating them. The CDR3 runs 12 residues. CDR1 and CDR2 (germline): KGHSH, LQKENI. CDR3 in amino acids: CASSPLRETQYF. CDR3 in DNA: TGTGCCAGCTCACCTCTCCGGGAGACCCAGTACTTC.

The chain carries TRBV5-1 and TRBJ2-6; no clear D gene. Germline CDR1 SGHRS, CDR2 YFSETQ. The V gene lost 0 bases and the J gene lost 0 bases, with 7 bases spanning the gap. The length of the CDR3 is 16 residues. CDR3 protein: CASSLDGVSGANVLTF. As DNA, the CDR3 is TGCGCCAGCAGCTTGGACGGAGTCTCTGGGGCCAACGTCCTGACTTTC.

The chain joins TRBV7-3 to TRBJ2-3; no reliable D call. The germline V gene encodes CDR1 SGHTA and CDR2 FQGTGA. This CDR3 is built from 13 residues. Trimming took 1 base from V and 2 from J, leaving 4 bases between them. The CDR3 is CASSLSPTDTQYF. Written as DNA, the CDR3 is TGTGCCAGCAGCTTAAGCCCCACAGATACGCAGTATTTT.

The chain carries TRBV5-6 and TRBJ1-3; D not resolved. The CDR3 has 16 residues. CDR1 is SGHDT and CDR2 is YYEEEE in the germline V gene. V was cut by 1 base and J by 4 bases, with 15 bases left in between. Here the CDR3 DNA reads TGTGCCAGCAGCTTGAATTTGGGGTCCCGCGGAAACACCATATATTTT. The encoded protein is CASSLNLGSRGNTIYF.

V and J are TRBV27 and TRBJ1-5; D perhaps matches TRBD1 (5 bases). This CDR3 comprises 15 residues. Trimming left V 3 bases short and J 2 bases short, with 11 bases between. Germline CDR1 MNHEY, CDR2 SMNVEV (reference sequence). DNA for the CDR3: TGTGCCAGCAGTTTGTGGGGCGGCGGCAATCAGCCCCAGCATTTT. This sequence encodes CASSLWGGGNQPQHF.

This clone was detected once. The V gene is TRBV28, the J gene TRBJ1-5; a weak D match, TRBD1 (6 bases). V was shortened by 3 bases and J by 4 bases, with 16 bases between the two germline ends. The CDR3 is 16 residues long. Germline CDR1 reads MDHEN; CDR2 reads SYDVKM. CDR3: CASSFLPDSSNQPQHF. The CDR3, as DNA: TGTGCCAGCAGTTTCTTACCGGACAGTTCAAATCAGCCCCAGCATTTT. Full variable domain (rest looked up from reference TRBV28 and TRBJ1-5): DVKVTQSSRYLVKRTGEKVFLECVQDMDHENMFWYRQDPGLGLRLIYFSYDVKMKEKGDIPEGYSVSREKKERFSLILESASTNQTSMYLCASSFLPDSSNQPQHFGDGTRLSIL.

J is TRBJ2-7 and V is TRBV6-5, with TRBD1 matching over 7 bases. From germline, CDR1 is MNHEY and CDR2 SVGAGI. This CDR3 spans 15 amino acids. V was pared by 4 bases and J by 3 bases, with 9 bases of the junction left unmatched. The CDR3 DNA reads as TGTGCCAGCAGTTCCGACAGGGATATGTTCTACGAGCAGTACTTC. As protein: CASSSDRDMFYEQYF.

The chain carries TRBV19 and TRBJ1-2, with a tentative D call TRBD1 (6 bases). Germline V gene sequence: CDR1 LNHDA, CDR2 SQIVND (reference sequence). The CDR3 sequence is 14 residues long. V lost 6 bases to trimming and J lost 5 bases, with 16 bases between them. The CDR3 is CASRITGSGYGYTF. The CDR3 nucleotides are TGTGCCAGTAGAATTACAGGGTCTGGGTATGGCTACACCTTC.

J is TRBJ1-4 and V is TRBV29-1; D call uncertain. CDR3 length: 13 amino acids. Germline CDR1 and CDR2: SQVTM and ANQGSEA. V was shortened by 4 bases and J by 2 bases, with 8 bases between the two germline ends. The CDR3 DNA sequence: TGCAGCGTTGTAGCCGGGACTAATGAAAAACTGTTTTTT. This encodes CSVVAGTNEKLFF.

Only one count was recorded for this clone. The V gene is TRBV18, the J gene TRBJ1-2, with 9 bases aligning to TRBD1. V shed 2 bases, J shed 0 bases, and the junction held 1 base outside the gene matches. The germline V gene has CDR1 KGHSH and CDR2 LQKENI. The length of the CDR3 is 15 residues. The CDR3 protein is CASSPRTGANYGYTF. CDR3 bases: TGTGCCAGCTCACCAAGGACAGGGGCTAACTATGGCTACACCTTC.

The chain combines TRBV7-6 with TRBJ1-1; weak D call: TRBD1 (5 bases). The CDR3 sequence is 14 residues long. V was shortened by 1 base and J by 2 bases, with 8 bases between the two germline ends. Germline assignment: CDR1 SGHVS and CDR2 FNYEAQ. CDR3 DNA sequence: TGTGCCAGCAGCTTAGGACAGACCAACACTGAAGCTTTCTTT. It yields the protein CASSLGQTNTEAFF.

The chain carries TRBV21-1 and TRBJ1-4; the table gives TRBD1 as D, unverified against the DNA. TRBV21-1 is flagged as a pseudogene. This CDR3 contains 13 residues. The CDR3 is CASSANKNEKLFF. CDR3 nucleotides: TGTGCCAGCAGCGCCAACAAGAATGAAAAACTGTTTTTT.

The chain has TRBV6-6 and TRBJ2-7, with D maybe TRBD2 (6 bases). The V and J ends lost 5 bases and 5 bases respectively, with 13 bases between them. The CDR3 is 13 amino acids. Per germline, CDR1 MNHNY and CDR2 SVGAGI (reference sequence). CDR3 bases: TGTGCCAGCAGTCTCCCGACTAGTAACGAGCAGTACTTC. Its protein is CASSLPTSNEQYF.

This chain links TRBV7-2 with TRBJ1-5, with D possibly matching TRBD1 (6 bases). CDR1 is SGHTA, CDR2 FQGNSA, per germline. The CDR3 loop spans 18 amino acids. Trimming removed 1 base at V and 4 bases at J, with 20 bases between. The CDR3 DNA is TGTGCCAGCAGCTTAGTCCCCCGCAGGGACATCGGTAATCAGCCCCAGCATTTT. Its protein product is CASSLVPRRDIGNQPQHF.

The chain carries TRBV28 and TRBJ1-4; 7 bases match TRBD1. CDR3 length equals 14 residues. V was clipped by 1 base and J by 7 bases; unmatched bases: 3. Germline values: CDR1 MDHEN, CDR2 SYDVKM. The CDR3 nucleotides read TGTGCCAGCAGTTTATACAGGGGTAGTGAAAAACTGTTTTTT. This sequence encodes CASSLYRGSEKLFF.

The chain joins TRBV6-5 to TRBJ2-7; D uncertain. The germline gives CDR1 MNHEY, CDR2 SVGAGI. The CDR3 is 13 amino acids. Between the trimmed V and J ends, which lost 2 bases and 6 bases, there was a span of 11 bases. For the CDR3, the DNA is TGTGCCAGCAGTTACGAGGCTAGGCTCGAGCAGTACTTC. It yields the protein CASSYEARLEQYF.

This chain connects TRBV11-3 to TRBJ2-2; D is unclear. From germline, CDR1 is SGHNT and CDR2 YENEEA. The CDR3 contains 13 residues. V was shortened by 1 base and J by 7 bases, with 7 bases between the two germline ends. CDR3 sequence: CASSLGSGGELFF. The CDR3 nucleotides are TGTGCCAGCAGCTTAGGAAGTGGCGGGGAGCTGTTTTTT.

The chain joins TRBV10-1 to TRBJ1-2; 11 bases fit TRBD1. CDR1 WNHNN and CDR2 SYGVQD come from the germline V gene (reference sequence). V was clipped by 4 bases and J by 7 bases; unmatched bases: 5. The CDR3 sequence is 14 residues long. Here the CDR3 reads CASSAGTGGSGYTF. CDR3 nucleotide sequence: TGCGCCAGCAGTGCCGGGACAGGGGGGTCTGGCTACACCTTC.

This sequence joins TRBV12-5 and TRBJ2-7; 7 nucleotides align to TRBD1. CDR1 LGHNT and CDR2 FRNRAP come from the germline V gene. This CDR3 region has 12 residues. V shed 6 bases, J shed 12 bases, and the junction held 11 bases outside the gene matches. This chain's CDR3 is CASGTGQTSPYF. The CDR3 coding sequence is TGTGCTAGTGGGACGGGACAGACGAGCCCGTACTTC.

V is TRBV3-1 (or the pseudogene TRBV3-2) and J is TRBJ1-3; no clear D. The CDR3 is 13 residues long. Germline lookup yields CDR1 LGHDT and CDR2 YNNKEL (reference sequence). The V and J ends lost 4 bases and 3 bases respectively, with 7 bases between them. CDR3 DNA sequence: TGTGCCAGCAGCCCCAGCCGTGGAAACACCATATATTTT. Amino acid sequence: CASSPSRGNTIYF.

The chain carries TRBV9 and TRBJ1-2; D call uncertain. V was clipped by 0 bases and J by 0 bases, with 12 bases between them. This CDR3 comprises 16 residues. The germline CDR1 and CDR2 sequences are SGDLS and YYNGEE. In DNA form, the CDR3 reads TGTGCCAGCAGCGTAGGGCAGGAGGCCGCTAACTATGGCTACACCTTC. Amino acids: CASSVGQEAANYGYTF. Full variable domain (missing parts from reference TRBV9 and TRBJ1-2): DSGVTQTPKHLITATGQRVTLRCSPRSGDLSVYWYQQSLDQGLQFLIQYYNGEERAKGNILERFSAQQFPDLHSELNLSSLELGDSALYFCASSVGQEAANYGYTFGSGTRLTVV.

V gene TRBV14 combines with J gene TRBJ2-7; D is unclear. Germline V gene data show CDR1 as SGHDN and CDR2 as FVKESK. The CDR3 length is 13 residues. The V end was cut by 4 bases, the J end by 2 bases, with 9 bases between. The CDR3 spells CASSPVGTYEQYF. The DNA of the CDR3 is TGTGCCAGCAGCCCCGTGGGGACCTACGAGCAGTACTTC.